Following are 20 T cell receptor beta chains from one sample sequenced in a study of blood T cell repertoires in COVID-19. The table came from immunoSEQ multiplex PCR; TCRdb's copy has only in-frame clones and leaves some out. Here the sample spans around 50,000 clones, more than 75% being singletons. The material sequenced was peripheral blood. The source is a man aged 50 or older with active COVID-19.

The count of this clone is one. The rearrangement uses TRBV5-1 and TRBJ1-1; D is ambiguous. This CDR3 region has 15 residues. Trimming cost V 0 bases and J 1 base, with 10 bases left between them. The V gene's germline CDR1 is SGHRS and CDR2 YFSETQ. The CDR3 loop reads CASSLAATANTEAFF. In DNA, the CDR3 is TGCGCCAGCAGCTTGGCAGCTACAGCGAACACTGAAGCTTTCTTT.

This rearrangement joins TRBV4-1 to TRBJ2-7, with TRBD1 identical over 7 bases. This CDR3 is built from 14 residues. Unmatched junction bases numbered 12, after V lost 4 bases and J lost 9 bases. The germline gives CDR1 MGHRA, CDR2 YSYEKL. CDR3 nucleotide sequence: TGCGCCAGCAGCCCGACAGGGTTAACTCTTGGGCAGTACTTC. Its protein product is CASSPTGLTLGQYF.

CDR3 protein: CASSQDGRGNEQFF. CDR3 DNA: TGTGCCAGCAGCCAAGATGGTAGGGGGAATGAGCAGTTCTTC. The chain links TRBV4-2 to TRBJ2-1, with D tentatively TRBD1 (6 bases). This CDR3 comprises 14 residues. Trimming removed 0 bases at V and 7 bases at J, with 10 bases between. CDR1 and CDR2 from the germline V gene are LGHNA and YNFKEQ.

The V and J genes are TRBV7-2 and TRBJ1-1; TRBD1 is a possible D gene (6 bases). There are 15 residues in the CDR3. V was shortened by 5 bases and J by 1 base, with 14 bases between the two germline ends. The germline V gene encodes CDR1 SGHTA and CDR2 FQGNSA. The CDR3 region has the DNA TGTGCCAGCAGCGCCCGGACAGTACGGAACACTGAAGCTTTCTTT. The encoded protein is CASSARTVRNTEAFF. The full variable domain, in which reference TRBV7-2 and TRBJ1-1 provide the parts outside the CDR3, is GAGVSQSPSNKVTEKGKDVELRCDPISGHTALYWYRQSLGQGLEFLIYFQGNSAPDKSGLPSDRFSAERTGGSVSTLTIQRTQQEDSAVYLCASSARTVRNTEAFFGQGTRLTVV.

This chain connects TRBV29-1 to TRBJ2-3, with a possible D match to TRBD2 (5 bases). The V gene's germline CDR1 is SQVTM and CDR2 ANQGSEA. This CDR3 is 14 amino acids long. Trimming took 4 bases from V and 4 from J, leaving 15 bases between them. CDR3 in amino acids: CSVAGLARADTQYF. For the CDR3, the DNA is TGCAGCGTTGCTGGGCTAGCTCGCGCAGATACGCAGTATTTT.

The chain recombines TRBV30 with TRBJ2-5; a weak D match, TRBD1 (6 bases). Germline lookup yields CDR1 GTSNPN and CDR2 SVGIG (reference sequence). The length of the CDR3 is 12 residues. V was cut by 3 bases and J by 4 bases, with 9 bases left in between. The CDR3 protein is CAWSSTGETQYF. DNA for the CDR3: TGTGCCTGGAGCTCGACAGGAGAGACCCAGTACTTC.

The V and J genes are TRBV25-1 and TRBJ2-1; 11 bases line up with TRBD2. The germline gives CDR1 MGHDK, CDR2 SYGVNS. The V segment lost 6 bases and the J segment 10 bases; nucleotides outside the gene matches: 8. There are 14 residues in the CDR3. The CDR3 DNA reads TGTGCCAGCAGCGACCAACTAGCGGGGGAAGAGCAGTTCTTC. As protein: CASSDQLAGEEQFF.

The V call is TRBV25-1, the J call TRBJ2-3; 7 positions match TRBD2. Germline CDR1 and CDR2: MGHDK and SYGVNS. The trim removed 5 bases at V and 5 bases at J, leaving 1 base unmatched. CDR3 length: 12 amino acids. CDR3 in amino acids: CASSPGGDTQYF. The CDR3 nucleotides are TGTGCCAGCAGTCCGGGGGGAGATACGCAGTATTTT.

This chain links TRBV24-1 with TRBJ2-2, with TRBD2 identical over 8 bases. Per germline, CDR1 KGHDR and CDR2 SFDVKD. The CDR3 is 15 residues long. The V segment lost 6 bases and the J segment 4 bases; nucleotides outside the gene matches: 6. For the CDR3, the DNA is TGTGCCACCAGTTCCCAGCGGGAGTTCACCGGGGAGCTGTTTTTT. This codes for CATSSQREFTGELFF.

The chain employs TRBV2 and TRBJ2-1; weak D call: TRBD1 (5 bases). Germline assignment: CDR1 SNHLY and CDR2 FYNNEI. This CDR3 comprises 17 residues. V lost 4 bases, J lost 0 bases, and 16 bases lay in between. The CDR3 reads CASSGPGRVGSYNEQFF. In nucleotides, the CDR3 is TGTGCCAGCAGTGGCCCCGGCAGGGTGGGCTCCTACAATGAGCAGTTCTTC.

This sequence joins TRBV19 and TRBJ2-1, with D possibly being TRBD1 (5 bases). The germline gives CDR1 LNHDA, CDR2 SQIVND (reference sequence). V shed 4 bases and J shed 4 bases, with 23 bases lying between them. This CDR3 has 18 residues. The CDR3 region has the DNA TGTGCCAGTAGTAAGAGGACACCGAACCCGGTGGCTTACAATGAGCAGTTCTTC. It yields the protein CASSKRTPNPVAYNEQFF.

The chain carries TRBV25-1 and TRBJ2-7; 9 nucleotides match TRBD2. V was pared by 4 bases and J by 2 bases, with 3 bases of the junction left unmatched. The CDR3 is 14 residues long. The germline CDR1 and CDR2 sequences are MGHDK and SYGVNS. The CDR3 coding sequence is TGTGCCAGCAGTGCTTCTAGCGGGGCCTACGAGCAGTACTTC. Translation: CASSASSGAYEQYF.

This rearrangement joins TRBV6-4 to TRBJ2-2, with 11 bases fitting TRBD2. The length of the CDR3 is 16 residues. From germline, CDR1 is MRHNA and CDR2 SNTAGT. V lost 6 bases and J lost 3; bases outside the gene matches: 6. This chain's CDR3 is CASRSPGLADTGELFF. In DNA form, the CDR3 reads TGTGCCAGCAGATCACCGGGACTAGCGGACACCGGGGAGCTGTTTTTT.

The rearrangement links TRBV6-2 or TRBV6-3 to TRBJ2-5, with 12 bases identical to TRBD2. The CDR3 is 17 residues long. CDR1 MNHEY and CDR2 SVGEGT come from the germline V gene. V was pared by 0 bases and J by 4 bases, with 6 bases of the junction left unmatched. The CDR3 sequence is CASSYSLAGGPLETQYF. The CDR3 DNA reads TGTGCCAGCAGTTACTCCCTAGCGGGGGGGCCTTTAGAGACCCAGTACTTC.

The chain joins TRBV19 to TRBJ2-5, with 8 bases identical to TRBD1. Germline V gene lookup returns CDR1 LNHDA and CDR2 SQIVND (reference sequence). V was clipped by 5 bases and J by 4 bases; unmatched bases: 3. The length of the CDR3 is 13 residues. The CDR3 loop reads CASSAQGGETQYF. The CDR3 nucleotides are TGTGCCAGTAGTGCACAGGGGGGAGAGACCCAGTACTTC.

CDR3 bases: TGTGCCAGCAGCTTATCAGGGGAGCCCCAGCATTTT. Its protein is CASSLSGEPQHF. V gene TRBV7-9 combines with J gene TRBJ1-5; possibly TRBD1 for D (6 bases). Trimming took 2 bases from V and 8 from J, leaving 7 bases between them. The CDR3 runs to 12 residues. CDR1 and CDR2 from the germline V gene are SEHNR and FQNEAQ (reference sequence).

V usage is TRBV15 and J usage is TRBJ2-7; D possibly corresponds to TRBD1 (6 bases). The CDR3 sequence is 14 residues long. V shed 0 bases and J shed 3 bases, with 9 bases lying between them. The germline V gene encodes CDR1 LNHNV and CDR2 YYDKDF (reference sequence). The CDR3 nucleotides read TGTGCCACCAGCAGAGATAGGGGACACTACGAGCAGTACTTC. Its protein is CATSRDRGHYEQYF.

V is TRBV6-5 and J is TRBJ2-3; TRBD2 aligns across 12 bases. The CDR3 has 14 amino acids. V shed 6 bases and J 5 bases; nucleotides not matched to a gene: 3. Germline CDR1 and CDR2: MNHEY and SVGAGI. CDR3 sequence: CASRRGLAGDTQYF. The CDR3 region has the DNA TGTGCCAGCAGGCGGGGACTAGCGGGAGATACGCAGTATTTT.

The chain has TRBV6-5 and TRBJ2-3, with TRBD1 matching 8 bases. CDR1 and CDR2 (germline): MNHEY, SVGAGI. The length of the CDR3 is 16 residues. J was trimmed by 1 base and V by 2 bases; bases with no gene match: 5. This CDR3 reads CASSYLGQGGTDTQYF. The CDR3 region has the DNA TGTGCCAGCAGTTACCTCGGACAGGGAGGCACAGATACGCAGTATTTT.

The chain carries TRBV12-3 or TRBV12-4 and TRBJ2-7; 7 bases are shared with TRBD1. This CDR3 is 13 amino acids long. Unmatched junction bases numbered 1, after V lost 4 bases and J lost 1 base. The chain's CDR3 is CASSSGQSYEQYF. CDR3 DNA sequence: TGTGCCAGCAGTTCGGGACAGTCCTACGAGCAGTACTTC.